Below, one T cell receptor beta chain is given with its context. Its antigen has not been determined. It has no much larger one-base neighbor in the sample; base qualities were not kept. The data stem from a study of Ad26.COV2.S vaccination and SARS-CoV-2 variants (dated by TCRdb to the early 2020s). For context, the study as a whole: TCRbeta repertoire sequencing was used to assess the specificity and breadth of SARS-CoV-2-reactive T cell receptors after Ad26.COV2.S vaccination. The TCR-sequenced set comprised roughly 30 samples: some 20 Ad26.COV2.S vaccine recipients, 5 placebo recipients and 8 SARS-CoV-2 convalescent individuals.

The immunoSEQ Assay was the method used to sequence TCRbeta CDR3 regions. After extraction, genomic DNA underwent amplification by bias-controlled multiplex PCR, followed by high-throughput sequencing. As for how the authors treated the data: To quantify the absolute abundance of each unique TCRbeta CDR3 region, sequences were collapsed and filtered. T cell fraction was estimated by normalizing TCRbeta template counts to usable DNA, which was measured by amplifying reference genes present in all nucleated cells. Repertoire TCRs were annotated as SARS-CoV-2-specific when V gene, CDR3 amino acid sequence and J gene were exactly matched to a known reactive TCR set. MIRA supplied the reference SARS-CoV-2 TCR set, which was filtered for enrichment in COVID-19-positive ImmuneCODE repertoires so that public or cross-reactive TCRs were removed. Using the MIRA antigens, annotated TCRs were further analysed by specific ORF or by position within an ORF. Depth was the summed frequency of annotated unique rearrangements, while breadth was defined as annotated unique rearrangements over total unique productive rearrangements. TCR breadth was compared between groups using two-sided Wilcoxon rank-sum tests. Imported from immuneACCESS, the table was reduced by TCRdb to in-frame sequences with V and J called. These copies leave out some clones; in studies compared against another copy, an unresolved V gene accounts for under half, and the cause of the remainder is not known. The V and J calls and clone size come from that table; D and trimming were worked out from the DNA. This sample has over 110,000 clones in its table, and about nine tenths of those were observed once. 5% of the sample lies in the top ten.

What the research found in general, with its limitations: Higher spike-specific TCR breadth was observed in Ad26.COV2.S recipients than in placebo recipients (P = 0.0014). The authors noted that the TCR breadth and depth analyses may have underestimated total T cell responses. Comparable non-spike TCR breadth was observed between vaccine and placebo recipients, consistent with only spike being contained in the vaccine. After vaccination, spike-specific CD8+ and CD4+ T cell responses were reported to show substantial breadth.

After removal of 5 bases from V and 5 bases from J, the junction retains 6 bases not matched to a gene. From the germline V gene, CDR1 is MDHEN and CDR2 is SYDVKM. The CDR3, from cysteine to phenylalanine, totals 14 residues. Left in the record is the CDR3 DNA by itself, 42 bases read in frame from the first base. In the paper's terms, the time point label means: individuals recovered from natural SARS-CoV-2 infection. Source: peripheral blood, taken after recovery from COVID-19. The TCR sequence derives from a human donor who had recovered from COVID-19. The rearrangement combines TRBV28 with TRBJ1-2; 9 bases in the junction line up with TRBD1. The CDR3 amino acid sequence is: CASSPPGQGYGYTF. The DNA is TGTGCCAGCAGTCCTCCGGGACAGGGATATGGCTACACCTTC.